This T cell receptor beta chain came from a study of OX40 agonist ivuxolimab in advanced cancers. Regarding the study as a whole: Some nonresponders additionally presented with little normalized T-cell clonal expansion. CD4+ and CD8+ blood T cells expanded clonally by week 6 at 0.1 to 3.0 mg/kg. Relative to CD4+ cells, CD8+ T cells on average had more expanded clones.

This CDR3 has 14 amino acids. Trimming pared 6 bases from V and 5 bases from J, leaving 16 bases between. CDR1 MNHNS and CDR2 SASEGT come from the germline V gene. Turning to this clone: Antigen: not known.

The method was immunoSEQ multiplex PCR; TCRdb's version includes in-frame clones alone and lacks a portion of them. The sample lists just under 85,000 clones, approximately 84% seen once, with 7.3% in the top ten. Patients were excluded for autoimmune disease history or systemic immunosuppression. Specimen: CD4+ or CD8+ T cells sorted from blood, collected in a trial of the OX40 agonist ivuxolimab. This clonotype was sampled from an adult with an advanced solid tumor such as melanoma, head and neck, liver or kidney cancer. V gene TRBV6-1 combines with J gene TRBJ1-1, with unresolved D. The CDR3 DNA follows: TGTGCCAGCAGCCAAATGGCAGGCGGGACTGAAGCTTTCTTT. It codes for CASSQMAGGTEAFF.